This T cell receptor beta chain was recovered during a study of shared clonotypes between healthy human individuals. On the study more broadly: For every donor, three CD4 naive, three CD4 memory, two CD8 naive and one CD8 memory plates were used.

Template for every sorted-subset replicate PCR totaled approximately 0.2 ug DNA, around 32,000 T cell genomes. Per the authors' pipeline: ImmunoSEQ output held junction-only sequences without quality scores, so filtering differed. The assay was immunoSEQ multiplex PCR, and TCRdb's table has in-frame clones only and misses some. D and trimming were read from the DNA, whereas the V and J calls and clone size are those reported in that table. The data hold 2 million to 3 million clones, with 93% observed a single time. This clone was seen just once. It was into CD45RA+ naive and CD45RA-negative memory subsets that the CD4+ cells were split. The CDR3 is 16 amino acids.

The specimen was naive CD4+ T cells from PBMCs. Subset in this sample: CD45RA+ positively selected. This TCR was recovered from a man between 18 and 35 years old in good health. Some clones in this sample may be carry-over from other donors' samples. The chain is built from TRBV21-1 and TRBJ2-7; the table's D call, TRBD2, was not checked against the DNA. TRBV21-1 represents a pseudogene. The CDR3 bases are TGTGCCAGCAGCAAAGAAGGAGGGAGGGCCATAGGCGAGCAGTACTTC. This translates into CASSKEGGRAIGEQYF.